The clone carrying this T cell receptor beta chain is classed as large (0.1 to 1%). The data derive from a study of metastatic and nonmetastatic thyroid tumors. CDR3 size: 13 residues. Trimming took 3 bases from V and 4 from J, leaving 4 bases between them. CDR1 and CDR2 from the germline V gene are LGHDT and YNNKEL (reference sequence). Through MiXCR, TCRdb re-clonotyped the PCR reads. The data contain 6,500 to 9,000 clones, 26% of them singletons. No patient received treatment before thyroid surgery. This receptor was identified in a female donor with papillary thyroid cancer or a benign thyroid nodule (not recorded which). Some clones in this sample may be carry-over from other donors' samples. V gene TRBV3-1 combines with J gene TRBJ2-6; D gene ambiguous. Sequencing was done on a sample of adjacent normal tissue. CDR3 DNA: TGTGCCAGCAGCCAGACAGGGGCCAACGTCCTGACTTTC. It translates to CASSQTGANVLTF.